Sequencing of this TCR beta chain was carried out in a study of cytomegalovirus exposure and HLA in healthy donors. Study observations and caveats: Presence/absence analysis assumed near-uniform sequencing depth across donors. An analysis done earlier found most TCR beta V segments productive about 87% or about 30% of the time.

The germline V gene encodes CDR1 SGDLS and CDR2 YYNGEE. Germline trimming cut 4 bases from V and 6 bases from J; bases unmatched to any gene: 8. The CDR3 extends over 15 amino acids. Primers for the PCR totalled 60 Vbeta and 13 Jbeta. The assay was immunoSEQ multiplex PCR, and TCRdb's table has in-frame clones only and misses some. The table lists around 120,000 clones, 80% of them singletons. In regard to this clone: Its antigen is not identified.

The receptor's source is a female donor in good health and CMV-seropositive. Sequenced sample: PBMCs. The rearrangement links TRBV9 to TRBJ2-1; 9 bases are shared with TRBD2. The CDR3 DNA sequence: TGTGCCAGCAGCCCCCCCGGGACTAGCTTCAATGAGCAGTTCTTC. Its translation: CASSPPGTSFNEQFF.